This entry is about one T cell receptor beta chain. What it recognizes is unknown. This specimen comes from a study of cytomegalovirus exposure and HLA in healthy donors. Study-wide results and limits: It was reported in a later analysis that an Asian-associated ancestry cluster showed fewer N-insertions than the roughly 710-donor mean.

Researchers ran the PCR with 60 Vbeta and 13 Jbeta primers. Assay used: immunoSEQ multiplex PCR; TCRdb lists only in-frame clones, some missing. The sample has about 120,000 clones, about 76% seen once; the top ten hold approximately 30%. Per germline, CDR1 SGHVS and CDR2 FQNEAQ. The CDR3 runs 15 residues. V was pared by 2 bases and J by 3 bases, with 11 bases between. This sequence joins TRBV7-8 and TRBJ1-3, with D tentatively TRBD1 (5 bases). The source is a man aged 55-75 years in good health and CMV-seropositive. The source material was PBMCs. The CDR3 sequence is CASSLMGGGGNTIYF. The CDR3 coding sequence is TGTGCCAGCAGCTTAATGGGGGGGGGTGGAAACACCATATATTTT.